The 18 T cell receptor beta chains listed next were all sequenced from one sample in a study of control samples from healthy donors and cancer patients. Sequencing used immunoSEQ multiplex PCR; TCRdb keeps in-frame clones, though not all of them. The sample includes tens of thousands of clones, approximately 91% seen only once; the top ten take 9.5%. Specimen: PBMCs. All receptors come from a woman between 45 and 60 years old with colorectal cancer.

This rearrangement joins TRBV7-9 to TRBJ2-5; 11 nucleotides line up with TRBD2. This CDR3 region has 15 residues. Germline trimming cut 3 bases from V and 5 bases from J; bases unmatched to any gene: 5. CDR1 SEHNR and CDR2 FQNEAQ come from the germline V gene (reference sequence). CDR3 residues: CASSLIAGGRETQYF. CDR3 sequence (DNA): TGTGCCAGCAGCTTGATAGCGGGGGGGCGTGAGACCCAGTACTTC.

The genes are TRBV6-2 or TRBV6-3 and TRBJ1-5, with D perhaps matching TRBD1 (5 bases). The germline V and J ends were trimmed by 2 bases and 2 bases, with 16 bases remaining between them. CDR3 length: 17 residues. Germline CDR1 is MNHEY and CDR2 is SVGEGT. The CDR3 is CASSYPGAGMGNQPQHF. In DNA form, the CDR3 reads TGTGCCAGCAGTTACCCCGGGGCAGGGATGGGCAATCAGCCCCAGCATTTT.

The gene calls are TRBV6-2 or TRBV6-3 and TRBJ2-3, with TRBD2 matching 10 bases. Losses at the gene ends were 0 bases for V and 6 bases for J; bases not matched to a gene: 9. Germline CDR1 and CDR2: MNHEY and SVGEGT. CDR3 length: 17 residues. DNA of the CDR3: TGTGCCAGCAGTTACTCGAGAAGCGGGGGGGCCAGGGATACGCAGTATTTT. This gives the protein CASSYSRSGGARDTQYF.

V gene TRBV27 combines with J gene TRBJ1-2, with D tentatively TRBD1 (5 bases). V was trimmed by 8 bases and J by 7 bases, leaving 26 bases between them. The CDR3 totals 16 residues. Per germline, CDR1 MNHEY and CDR2 SMNVEV (reference sequence). The CDR3 sequence is CASARQSGASPFGYTF. The CDR3 DNA is TGTGCCAGCGCACGACAGTCCGGGGCTAGTCCCTTTGGCTACACCTTC.

The chain combines TRBV5-1 with TRBJ1-1; 10 bases map to TRBD1. CDR1 is SGHRS, CDR2 YFSETQ, per germline. V shed 4 bases, J shed 4 bases, and the junction held 4 bases outside the gene matches. CDR3 size: 14 residues. DNA for the CDR3: TGCGCCAGCAGCATACGGACAGGGGGCACTGAAGCTTTCTTT. Protein product: CASSIRTGGTEAFF.

The V gene is TRBV14, the J gene TRBJ1-1, with unresolved D. V lost 3 bases, J lost 4 bases, and 9 bases lay in between. Germline CDR1 SGHDN, CDR2 FVKESK. This CDR3 contains 13 residues. The CDR3 loop is CASSHPGGTEAFF. CDR3 DNA: TGTGCCAGCAGCCACCCAGGTGGCACTGAAGCTTTCTTT.

The chain uses TRBV10-1 and TRBJ2-1, with TRBD2 matching over 7 bases. CDR1 WNHNN and CDR2 SYGVQD come from the germline V gene (reference sequence). J was trimmed by 4 bases and V by 0 bases; bases with no gene match: 3. CDR3 length equals 15 residues. CDR3 nucleotide sequence: TGCGCCAGCAGTGAGTCTGGGCGGGGGTACAATGAGCAGTTCTTC. This codes for CASSESGRGYNEQFF.

DNA for the CDR3: TGTGCCAGCAGTTTAATCGGGGGTTACATTCAGTACTTC. This translates into CASSLIGGYIQYF. The chain carries TRBV28 and TRBJ2-4; D possibly corresponds to TRBD2 (6 bases). The CDR3 is made up of 13 amino acids. Germline V CDR1 and CDR2: MDHEN, SYDVKM. Trimming shortened V by 2 bases and J by 8 bases, and 10 bases separated the two germline ends.

The gene calls are TRBV19 and TRBJ1-2; no clear D. Germline V gene data show CDR1 as LNHDA and CDR2 as SQIVND (reference sequence). Trimming took 1 base from V and 1 from J, leaving 25 bases between them. This CDR3 contains 20 residues. CDR3 DNA: TGTGCCAGTAGTATAGGCTGGTCGAAGGGCCGGATTGGGATTAACTATGGCTACACCTTC. This gives the protein CASSIGWSKGRIGINYGYTF. The whole variable domain, filled in from reference TRBV19 and TRBJ1-2, reads DGGITQSPKYLFRKEGQNVTLSCEQNLNHDAMYWYRQDPGQGLRLIYYSQIVNDFQKGDIAEGYSVSREKKESFPLTVTSAQKNPTAFYLCASSIGWSKGRIGINYGYTFGSGTRLTVV.

The V call is TRBV12-5, the J call TRBJ2-5; the D is unclear. V gave up 1 base and J gave up 3 bases, with 12 bases separating them. The CDR3 totals 15 residues. Germline V CDR1 and CDR2: LGHNT, FRNRAP. CDR3 protein: CASGLDAFGEETQYF. DNA of the CDR3: TGTGCTAGTGGTTTGGACGCATTTGGGGAAGAGACCCAGTACTTC. Looking up the rest from reference TRBV12-5 and TRBJ2-5 gives the full variable domain: DARVTQTPRHKVTEMGQEVTMRCQPILGHNTVFWYRQTMMQGLELLAYFRNRAPLDDSGMPKDRFSAEMPDATLATLKIQPSEPRDSAVYFCASGLDAFGEETQYFGPGTRLLVL.

J is TRBJ1-2 and V is TRBV5-1; the match to TRBD1 covers 9 bases. The CDR3 extends over 14 amino acids. Germline loops: CDR1 SGHRS, CDR2 YFSETQ. Germline trimming cut 4 bases from V and 8 bases from J; bases unmatched to any gene: 9. CDR3 amino acids: CASSREQGASGYTF. CDR3 DNA sequence: TGCGCCAGCAGCCGGGAACAGGGGGCGAGCGGCTACACCTTC.

The rearrangement joins TRBV28 to TRBJ2-7, with TRBD1 matching over 7 bases. V lost 5 bases and J lost 6; bases outside the gene matches: 13. The germline V gene encodes CDR1 MDHEN and CDR2 SYDVKM. This CDR3 is 15 amino acids long. The CDR3 sequence is CASSKGQRPLGEQYV. The CDR3 DNA sequence: TGTGCCAGCAGTAAGGGACAGAGACCTCTCGGCGAGCAGTACGTC.

V gene TRBV5-1 combines with J gene TRBJ2-5; 12 nucleotides agree with TRBD2. CDR3 length: 17 residues. The trim removed 2 bases at V and 4 bases at J, leaving 9 bases unmatched. Germline values: CDR1 SGHRS, CDR2 YFSETQ. CDR3: CASSLPSGGVDRETQYF. The CDR3 region has the DNA TGCGCCAGCAGCTTACCTAGCGGGGGGGTGGACAGAGAGACCCAGTACTTC.

This chain links TRBV3-1 (or the pseudogene TRBV3-2) with TRBJ2-5; D unclear. Germline assignment: CDR1 LGHDT and CDR2 YNNKEL (reference sequence). Trimming left V 1 base short and J 5 bases short, with 11 bases between. The CDR3 covers 14 residues. The CDR3 DNA reads as TGTGCCAGCAGCCAAGGGGGATACGGCGAGACCCAGTACTTC. Its translation: CASSQGGYGETQYF.

This clone is a singleton in its sample. V is TRBV5-6 and J is TRBJ1-3; no clear D gene. This CDR3 has 14 amino acids. Between the trimmed V and J ends, which lost 0 bases and 4 bases, there was a span of 8 bases. Germline V gene sequence: CDR1 SGHDT, CDR2 YYEEEE. The CDR3 DNA is TGTGCCAGCAGCTTGGGGGCAGAGGGAAACACCATATATTTT. Translating it yields CASSLGAEGNTIYF.

The rearrangement links TRBV7-2 to TRBJ2-1, with a tentative D call TRBD2 (5 bases). V dropped 5 bases and J dropped 8 bases, with 19 bases sitting between them. There are 15 residues in the CDR3. The V gene's germline CDR1 is SGHTA and CDR2 FQGNSA. CDR3 region: CASSRSGTLPDEQFF. CDR3 DNA: TGTGCCAGCAGCCGGAGCGGAACCCTACCCGATGAGCAGTTCTTC.

The V and J genes are TRBV6-2 or TRBV6-3 and TRBJ1-3, with no clear D. CDR3 length: 15 amino acids. Germline V gene lookup returns CDR1 MNHEY and CDR2 SVGEGT. V was cut by 2 bases and J by 0 bases, with 8 bases left in between. CDR3: CASSYRVHSGNTIYF. CDR3 DNA sequence: TGTGCCAGCAGTTACCGGGTCCACTCTGGAAACACCATATATTTT.

Only a few counts were recorded for this clone. V usage is TRBV28 and J usage is TRBJ1-2, with 7 positions matching TRBD1. The junction had 5 bases not matched to a gene; V was cut back by 5 bases and J by 2 bases. Germline CDR1 reads MDHEN; CDR2 reads SYDVKM. CDR3 size: 14 residues. CDR3 protein: CASSPQGQNYGYTF. CDR3 bases: TGTGCCAGCAGTCCACAGGGACAGAACTATGGCTACACCTTC.